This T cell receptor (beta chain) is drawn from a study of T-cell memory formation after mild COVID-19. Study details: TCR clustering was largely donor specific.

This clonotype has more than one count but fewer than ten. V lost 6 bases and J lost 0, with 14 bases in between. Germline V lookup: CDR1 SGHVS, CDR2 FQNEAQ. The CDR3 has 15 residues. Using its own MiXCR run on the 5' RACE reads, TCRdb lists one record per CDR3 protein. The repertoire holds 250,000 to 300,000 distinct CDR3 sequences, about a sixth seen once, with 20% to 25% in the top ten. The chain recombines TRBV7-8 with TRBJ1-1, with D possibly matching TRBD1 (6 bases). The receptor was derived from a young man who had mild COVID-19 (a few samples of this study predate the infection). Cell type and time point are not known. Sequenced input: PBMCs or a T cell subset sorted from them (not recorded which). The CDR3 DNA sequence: TGTGCCAGCAGTTCCAGAGCAGGGGTGAACACTGAAGCTTTCTTT. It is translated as CASSSRAGVNTEAFF.